This is a list of T cell receptor beta chains from one sample in a study of T cell responses to AZD1222 COVID-19 vaccine. Some clones are missing from TCRdb's copy, which holds only in-frame ones; the method was immunoSEQ multiplex PCR. This table has around 150,000 clones, around 89% appearing once. Sequenced here: peripheral blood, sampled on day 0 of MenACWY control vaccination. These receptors were obtained from an adult in good health. Each CDR3 is given with its conserved first and last residue. D genes are given only for firm matches. The size entry is marked missing in some rows and otherwise reads once, few, many or a size class.

clone_size	v_call	j_call	d_call	cdr3_aa	cdr3_nt
few	TRBV7-3	TRBJ2-1	TRBD2	CASSLAPGLAGNEQFF	TGTGCCAGCAGCTTAGCCCCGGGACTAGCGGGCAATGAGCAGTTCTTC
-	TRBV7-2	TRBJ1-2	TRBD1	CASSLRNRGLSYGYTF	TGTGCCAGCAGCCTGAGAAACAGGGGCCTTTCCTATGGCTACACCTTC
few	TRBV29-1	TRBJ2-5	-	CSVERVQETQYF	TGCAGCGTTGAGCGAGTCCAAGAGACCCAGTACTTC
-	TRBV18	TRBJ2-4	-	CASSPPGSRENIQYF	TGTGCCAGCTCACCACCAGGCTCTCGGGAAAACATTCAGTACTTC
-	TRBV28	TRBJ1-1	-	CASSLWVNTEAFF	TGTGCCAGCAGTTTGTGGGTGAACACTGAAGCTTTCTTT
-	TRBV19	TRBJ2-2	-	CASSIRRENTGELFF	TGTGCCAGTAGTATTAGGCGGGAGAACACCGGGGAGCTGTTTTTT
-	TRBV7-9	TRBJ2-3	-	CASSLGGGGFRTDTQYF	TGTGCCAGCAGCTTAGGCGGTGGCGGTTTCCGCACAGATACGCAGTATTTT
-	TRBV3-1/TRBV3-2	TRBJ2-5	TRBD1	CASSQDNRGETQYF	TGTGCCAGCAGCCAAGACAACAGGGGAGAGACCCAGTACTTC
-	TRBV7-3	TRBJ2-2	TRBD2	CASSLGSGRKNTGELFF	TGTGCCAGCAGCTTAGGTAGCGGGAGGAAGAACACCGGGGAGCTGTTTTTT
-	TRBV4-1	TRBJ2-5	-	CASSQDQGGGETQYF	TGCGCCAGCAGCCAAGATCAGGGGGGTGGGGAGACCCAGTACTTC